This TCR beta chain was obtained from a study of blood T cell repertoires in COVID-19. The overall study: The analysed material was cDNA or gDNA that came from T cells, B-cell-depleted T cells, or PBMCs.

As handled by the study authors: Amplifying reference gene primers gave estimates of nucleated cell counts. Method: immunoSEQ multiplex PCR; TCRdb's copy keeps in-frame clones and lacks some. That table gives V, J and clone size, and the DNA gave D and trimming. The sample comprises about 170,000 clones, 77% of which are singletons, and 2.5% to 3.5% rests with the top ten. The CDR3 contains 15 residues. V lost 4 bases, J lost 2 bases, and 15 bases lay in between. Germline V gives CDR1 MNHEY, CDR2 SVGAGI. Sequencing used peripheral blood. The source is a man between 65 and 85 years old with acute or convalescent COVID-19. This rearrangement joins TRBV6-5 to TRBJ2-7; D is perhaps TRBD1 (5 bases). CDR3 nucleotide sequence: TGTGCCAGCAGTTTACAACAGGCAGCCCCCTACGAGCAGTACTTC. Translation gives CASSLQQAAPYEQYF.